This TCR beta chain was sequenced for a study of vaccination and CD4 T cells after COVID-19 (dated by TCRdb to 2021 to 2024). Broadly, across the study: Convalescent patients had a positive SARS-CoV-2 result on nasal swab PCR, and of these patients, several had mild disease and one had severe disease. The cultures were stimulated with overlapping spike peptide pools from SARS-CoV-2 and from the common cold coronaviruses HCoV-NL63, HCoV-OC43 and HCoV-229E. Post-COVID blood samples were collected from convalescent patients a median of approximately 93 days after diagnosis, with a range of about 35 to 180 days. The convalescent cohort comprised six males and four females, including two Hispanic individuals, seven Caucasians, two Asians and one multiracial person. Two doses of either the Pfizer-BioNTech BNT162b2 vaccine (n=8) or the Moderna mRNA-1273 vaccine (n=2) were administered to participants. As controls, cultures received a CEFX viral epitope pool (the positive control), an HIV-1 Nef peptide pool (the negative control), or no peptide at all. In approximately eleven COVID-19 convalescent patients and a handful of infection-naive healthy vaccine recipients, the spike-specific CD4+ TCR repertoire before mRNA vaccination was compared with the repertoire after mRNA vaccination. Post-vaccine blood samples were collected a median of about 66 days after the second vaccine dose, ranging from about 14 to 241 days. General findings and caveats noted by the study authors: In convalescent patients, a median approximately 86% of post-vaccine SARS-CoV-2-reactive clones were detected only after vaccination, suggesting vaccine-specific priming. Although the median number of SARS-CoV-2-reactive clonotypes went up from some 23 after infection to 35 to 40 after vaccination, the increase was not significant. Relatively few convalescent patients were included in the study, and early timepoints after natural infection were not analyzed. Of the vaccine-specific clones found in convalescent patients, nearly all (304 of 307) were mono-reactive for SARS-CoV-2 spike instead of being cross-reactive with common cold coronaviruses.

The V and J ends are trimmed by 2 bases and 2 bases, leaving 11 bases between them. From the cysteine through the phenylalanine, the CDR3 covers 15 amino acids. Only the CDR3 region is kept as DNA, spanning 45 bases read in frame from base 1. CDR1 and CDR2, looked up from the germline V gene, are SGHTS and YDEGEE. The library was produced with PCR. At the Johns Hopkins FTIC core, DNA from the cultured CD4+ T cells underwent TCR sequencing with the Oncomine TCR Beta short-read assay. Genomic DNA was extracted from the cultured CD4+ T cells with the QIAamp micro DNA kit. Oncomine TCR Beta libraries made from cultured CD4+ T cells were pooled using unique dual indexes and sequenced on an Illumina iSeq 100. The published analysis was carried out like this. Non-productive sequences were removed, and CDR3s not starting with C, not ending with F or W, or shorter than 7 amino acids were discarded. The MANAFEST web application identified antigen-specific clonotypes by comparing peptide-stimulated wells against reference wells and other culture wells. For a clone to be called positive, the clone needed an FDR below 0.05, an odds ratio above 5, and a productive frequency above 0.1% in at least two of three replicate wells. A clonotype counted as cross-reactive if it showed significant expansion both in the SARS-CoV-2 spike wells and in at least one common cold coronavirus spike condition. Using R version 3.6.1, CDR3 homology was evaluated through Levenshtein distances (stringdist) along with unrooted phylogenetic trees (ape). TCRdb's own reprocessing of the public reads used fastp at Q25 and MiXCR and kept productive beta chains. When rows share a CDR3 protein, they turn into one entry using the most common DNA and genes. The V and J calls here are based on TCRdb, not the publication. For this sample there are around 15,000 distinct CDR3 sequences; approximately 54% appear just once. The ten largest clones capture just under 9.5% of the sample.

The treatment or condition label, as the study defines it: approximately 9-day PBMC culture with coronavirus spike peptide pools or control peptides (ViraFEST assay). The study used the ViraFEST assay, which expanded antigen-specific T cells with peptide pools and then identified expanded clonotypes by TCR sequencing. The positive SARS-CoV-2 PCR tests of the convalescent patients were dated from March to December 2020, before the Alpha, Beta and Delta variants emerged in the United States. Approximately 2.1 million PBMCs per well were cultured in IMDM with approximately 5.5% human AB serum and 7.5 to 10 IU/ml IL-2, plus 10 ug/ml peptide pools. On days 3 and 7, half of the culture medium was replaced with fresh IL-2-containing medium. After more than 8 days of culture, CD4+ T cells were isolated by negative selection using the EasySep CD4+ T cell isolation kit. Ficoll-Paque Plus gradient centrifugation was used to isolate PBMCs from whole blood, and the isolated PBMCs were then either used fresh or cryopreserved at -140C. Triplicate wells were generally used for each culture condition.

Notes on this clonotype: Its target antigen remains unknown. Base-call qualities are not available, and no considerably larger clone is one nucleotide away.

This sequence uses TRBV5-8 and TRBJ1-5; the D segment cannot be called with confidence. Sequencing was performed on CD4+ T cells from blood, cultured in vitro. This clonotype was sampled from a human donor who had recovered from COVID-19. The CDR3 corresponds to CASSFGLLGNQPQHF. The nucleotides read TGTGCCAGCAGCTTTGGACTCCTGGGCAATCAGCCCCAGCATTTT.